The subject of this entry is one T cell receptor beta chain. Following RNA extraction, reverse transcription yielded cDNA that acted as the sequencing template. TCRdb's table, derived via immunoSEQ multiplex PCR, lists solely in-frame clones and lacks some. The data hold around 100,000 clones, with about 71% observed a single time. Germline trimming cut 4 bases from V and 4 bases from J; bases unmatched to any gene: 15. Germline-derived CDR1 and CDR2 are LGHNA and YSLEER. The CDR3 is made up of 17 amino acids. The entry originates in a study of CD8+ T cells in alopecia areata. Treatment noted: oral pan-JAK inhibitor, 5-10 mg twice daily.

This rearrangement joins TRBV4-3 to TRBJ1-1; 7 nucleotides match TRBD1. This sample comprised CD8+ T cells sorted from blood, obtained around week 46, from a patient treated with tofacitinib. The receptor was derived from a human donor with alopecia areata. In DNA, the CDR3 is TGCGCCAGCAGCCGCCAAGGGGGCTTGGGACAGAGCACTGAAGCTTTCTTT. Protein product: CASSRQGGLGQSTEAFF.